The T cell receptor beta chain described here comes from a study of blood T cell repertoires in COVID-19. Study-level background: Spain, Italy and the United States supplied samples that represented acute and convalescent COVID-19. From T cells, B-cell-depleted T cells, or PBMCs came the material, which was cDNA or gDNA.

V was shortened by 1 base and J by 7 bases, with 16 bases between the two germline ends. The CDR3 contains 15 residues. CDR1 and CDR2 from the germline V gene are SQVTM and ANQGSEA. Authors' processing steps: Amplified reference gene primers provided the basis for estimating nucleated cell counts. Here immunoSEQ multiplex PCR was the method, and the copy in TCRdb shows in-frame clones only, minus some. V, J and clone size derive from that table, while D and trimming were established from the DNA sequence. The data show around 130,000 clones, 82% seen once. The origin of this receptor is a woman of 80 years or more with acute or convalescent COVID-19. Sequencing was done on a sample of peripheral blood. This sequence joins TRBV29-1 and TRBJ1-4; D is possibly TRBD1 (6 bases). CDR3 residues: CSVEGGTLRGEKLFF. For the CDR3, the DNA is TGCAGCGTTGAAGGAGGGACACTCAGGGGTGAAAAACTGTTTTTT.